One and the same sample provided the 21 T cell receptor beta chains below, sequenced in a study of T cells expressing NK-cell markers. With the 5' RACE reads reprocessed, TCRdb shows one record per CDR3 protein and no DNA. Its table records some 450,000 distinct CDR3 sequences. Sequencing used blood T cells: a sorted CD56 or NKG2C T cell subset, CD4+ or CD8+ T cells, or bulk PBMC T cells (not recorded which). The receptors derive from a woman between 18 and 70 years old in good health.

The chain uses TRBV4-1 and TRBJ2-1; TCRdb names TRBD2, which stays unverified in the absence of DNA. Germline CDR1 MGHRA, CDR2 YSYEKL. The CDR3 loop spans 17 amino acids. CDR3 residues: CASSRPRLAGGLNEQFF.

The chain recombines TRBV19 with TRBJ2-3; TCRdb proposes TRBD2, but this gene call is untestable without DNA. The CDR3 has 15 amino acids. Germline values: CDR1 LNHDA, CDR2 SQIVND (reference sequence). The CDR3 sequence is CASSIEEGPTDTQYF. The full variable domain, completed using reference TRBV19 and TRBJ2-3, is DGGITQSPKYLFRKEGQNVTLSCEQNLNHDAMYWYRQDPGQGLRLIYYSQIVNDFQKGDIAEGYSVSREKKESFPLTVTSAQKNPTAFYLCASSIEEGPTDTQYFGPGTRLTVL.

Here the CDR3 reads CASSQGSAQPQHF. J is TRBJ1-5 and V is TRBV3-1. CDR3 length: 13 residues. The V gene's germline CDR1 is LGHDT and CDR2 YNNKEL (reference sequence).

The chain recombines TRBV20-1 with TRBJ1-4; checking the TCRdb D call of TRBD1 is not possible without DNA. The CDR3 contains 14 residues. Germline V gene data show CDR1 as DFQATT and CDR2 as SNEGSKA (reference sequence). CDR3 residues: CSASTQGTNEKLFF.

This chain uses TRBV20-1 with TRBJ2-1; TCRdb picks TRBD2, but there is no DNA to check that call. The CDR3 sequence is 15 residues long. Germline V lookup: CDR1 DFQATT, CDR2 SNEGSKA (reference sequence). The CDR3 sequence is CSARDRGLPYNEQFF.

The chain joins TRBV11-3 to TRBJ2-3; TCRdb calls TRBD1, which cannot be checked without DNA. CDR3 length: 16 amino acids. Germline CDR1 reads SGHNT; CDR2 reads YENEEA. The CDR3 sequence is CARGPGQGSSTDTQYF.

CDR3 sequence: CASSLQDHPGANVLTF. The chain recombines TRBV28 with TRBJ2-6; the TRBD2 assignment by TCRdb is unverifiable without DNA. The length of the CDR3 is 16 residues. Germline loops: CDR1 MDHEN, CDR2 SYDVKM. The entire variable domain, with the rest obtained from reference TRBV28 and TRBJ2-6, is as follows: DVKVTQSSRYLVKRTGEKVFLECVQDMDHENMFWYRQDPGLGLRLIYFSYDVKMKEKGDIPEGYSVSREKKERFSLILESASTNQTSMYLCASSLQDHPGANVLTFGAGSRLTVL.

The rearrangement joins TRBV7-7 to TRBJ2-4; lacking DNA, the TRBD1 call made by TCRdb goes unchecked. CDR1 and CDR2 from the germline V gene are SSHAT and FNYEAQ (reference sequence). This CDR3 has 13 residues. The CDR3: CASSLGPTDIQYF.

The gene calls are TRBV4-3 and TRBJ2-2; TCRdb proposes TRBD1, but this gene call is untestable without DNA. The CDR3 loop spans 18 amino acids. CDR1 LGHNA and CDR2 YSLEER come from the germline V gene. The CDR3 spells CASSQGYGAASNTGELFF.

CDR3 loop: CASSPRGGRKTGELFF. The chain has TRBV7-3 and TRBJ2-2; TCRdb lists TRBD1, though no DNA is available to test this call. The CDR3 covers 16 residues. Germline CDR1 SGHTA, CDR2 FQGTGA.

V and J are TRBV9 and TRBJ2-1; TCRdb names TRBD1, which stays unverified in the absence of DNA. Germline CDR1 reads SGDLS; CDR2 reads YYNGEE. There are 15 residues in the CDR3. The CDR3 here is CASSKQAAGSNEQFF.

The chain is built from TRBV7-9 and TRBJ2-3; TCRdb proposes TRBD2, but this gene call is untestable without DNA. The CDR3 has 17 residues. The germline CDR1 and CDR2 sequences are SEHNR and FQNEAQ (reference sequence). The CDR3 is CASSLIYSGDRTDTQYF. The full variable domain, rest sourced from reference TRBV7-9 and TRBJ2-3, is DTGVSQNPRHKITKRGQNVTFRCDPISEHNRLYWYRQTLGQGPEFLTYFQNEAQLEKSRLLSDRFSAERPKGSFSTLEIQRTEQGDSAMYLCASSLIYSGDRTDTQYFGPGTRLTVL.

This chain connects TRBV9 to TRBJ2-2; with no DNA, the TCRdb D assignment of TRBD2 cannot be verified. This CDR3 comprises 16 residues. Germline V lookup: CDR1 SGDLS, CDR2 YYNGEE. CDR3 sequence: CASSAWTSGNTGELFF.

The rearrangement joins TRBV20-1 to TRBJ2-3; TCRdb's D call of TRBD1 is untestable without DNA. Germline CDR1 reads DFQATT; CDR2 reads SNEGSKA (reference sequence). CDR3 length equals 17 residues. CDR3 in amino acids: CSARVSSGGAWPDTQYF.

The rearrangement links TRBV12-3 or TRBV12-4 to TRBJ1-2; lacking DNA, the TRBD1 call made by TCRdb goes unchecked. This CDR3 is built from 15 residues. The chain's CDR3 is CASSPTGTALYGYTF.

CDR3 sequence: CASSVGSSGANVLTF. The rearrangement joins TRBV9 to TRBJ2-6. Germline values: CDR1 SGDLS, CDR2 YYNGEE. This CDR3 spans 15 amino acids.

The V gene is TRBV7-3, the J gene TRBJ2-1; TCRdb's D call, TRBD2, is unchecked because there is no DNA. Germline CDR1 reads SGHTA; CDR2 reads FQGTGA. The CDR3 is 13 amino acids. Here the CDR3 reads CASSQTSDNEQFF.

The gene calls are TRBV3-1 and TRBJ1-1. In germline, CDR1 is LGHDT, CDR2 YNNKEL (reference sequence). The CDR3 extends over 14 amino acids. Here the CDR3 reads CASRPTDKNTEAFF.

The rearrangement joins TRBV7-9 to TRBJ2-1. The CDR3 is 13 amino acids. Germline CDR1 and CDR2: SEHNR and FQNEAQ (reference sequence). This CDR3 reads CASSHGRGSEQFF.

The rearrangement links TRBV29-1 to TRBJ2-3; TCRdb returns TRBD2, unconfirmable since there is no DNA. Germline CDR1 SQVTM, CDR2 ANQGSEA. The length of the CDR3 is 14 residues. CDR3 in amino acids: CSVEPSGSSDTQYF.

The chain combines TRBV28 with TRBJ1-5. CDR3 length: 15 amino acids. Germline values: CDR1 MDHEN, CDR2 SYDVKM. The CDR3 loop is CASSSPTEANQPQHF.